In this sample, the clone carrying this T cell receptor (beta chain) turned up a few times. Its antigen is as yet unknown. The CDR3 sequence is 16 residues long. V was pared by 1 base and J by 0 bases, with 10 bases between. The germline CDR1 and CDR2 sequences are LGHNA and YSLEER. The data stem from a study of cytomegalovirus exposure and HLA in healthy donors. Whole-study findings and limits: The presence/absence work took it that sequencing depth was about the same across donors. Later, TCR association rates were found to vary by HLA locus, highest for DRB1 and lowest for HLA-C. The majority of CMV-associated TCR beta chains were reported as apparently HLA-restricted in a later analysis.

The PCR employed 60 Vbeta primers together with 13 Jbeta primers. The assay was immunoSEQ multiplex PCR, and TCRdb's table has in-frame clones only and misses some. Of around 150,000 clones detected, 77% appear once; the ten largest clones hold roughly 3.7%. Material for sequencing was PBMCs. The chain links TRBV4-3 to TRBJ1-5; D ambiguous. This receptor was taken from a man aged 25 to 40 in good health and CMV-seropositive. The CDR3 sequence: CASSQVWSNSNQPQHF. CDR3 DNA sequence: TGCGCCAGCAGCCAAGTGTGGAGCAATAGCAATCAGCCCCAGCATTTT.